These 19 T cell receptor beta chains were sequenced from one sample in a study of vaccination and CD4 T cells after COVID-19. Treatment reported: approximately 10-day PBMC culture with coronavirus spike peptide pools or control peptides (ViraFEST assay). For these TCRs, the target antigens are not known. The Oncomine TCR Beta short-read assay generated sequence data from the DNA of cultured CD4+ T cells. TCRdb passed the PCR reads through MiXCR, listing each CDR3 protein once. The sample carries fewer than 5,000 distinct CDR3 sequences, more than 75% recorded once. Sequencing used CD4+ T cells from blood, cultured in vitro. The receptors originated from a human donor who had recovered from COVID-19.

V gene TRBV6-5 combines with J gene TRBJ1-5; D not resolved. The CDR3 covers 14 residues. V lost 4 bases and J 9 bases, leaving 16 bases between the germline ends. Germline assignment: CDR1 MNHEY and CDR2 SVGAGI. The DNA for the CDR3 is TGTGCCAGCAGTTCCCGCTTCTTGTTTGGGCCCCAGCATTTT. Amino acid sequence: CASSSRFLFGPQHF.

A few counts support this clonotype. The V call is TRBV20-1, the J call TRBJ1-2; 8 positions agree with TRBD1. Germline V gene data show CDR1 as DFQATT and CDR2 as SNEGSKA (reference sequence). The J segment lost 8 bases and the V segment lost 2 bases, leaving 7 bases of the junction unmatched. The CDR3 is 13 amino acids. This chain's CDR3 is CSARRTGGEGYTF. The DNA for the CDR3 is TGCAGTGCTAGACGAACAGGGGGAGAGGGCTACACCTTC.

This sequence joins TRBV6-5 and TRBJ1-2; D ambiguous. There are 13 residues in the CDR3. V lost 2 bases and J 8 bases, leaving 12 bases between the germline ends. Germline-derived CDR1 and CDR2 are MNHEY and SVGAGI. The DNA of the CDR3 is TGTGCCAGCAGTTACGGGCTCCTATGGGGCTACACCTTC. Its translation is CASSYGLLWGYTF.

CDR3 nucleotide sequence: TGTGCCAGTAGTATGTTGGTCCGGGGTCGAGATACGCAGTATTTT. As protein: CASSMLVRGRDTQYF. V gene TRBV19 combines with J gene TRBJ2-3; possibly TRBD2 for D (5 bases). Germline V gene data show CDR1 as LNHDA and CDR2 as SQIVND (reference sequence). Trimming pared 3 bases from V and 5 bases from J, leaving 15 bases between. The CDR3 sequence is 15 residues long.

The chain joins TRBV2 to TRBJ2-7; 10 nucleotides align to TRBD1. V was pared by 7 bases and J by 5 bases, with 5 bases of the junction left unmatched. CDR1 is SNHLY, CDR2 FYNNEI, per germline. The CDR3 consists of 13 residues. The DNA of the CDR3 is TGTGCCAGCACGGGACAGGGGAGAGACGAGCAGTACTTC. Amino acid sequence: CASTGQGRDEQYF.

The chain links TRBV19 to TRBJ2-2; TRBD2 agrees at 11 bases. The length of the CDR3 is 15 residues. Germline V CDR1 and CDR2: LNHDA, SQIVND (reference sequence). V lost 5 bases, J lost 6 bases, and 5 bases stayed unmatched. The CDR3 sequence is CASSRLAGIAGELFF. DNA of the CDR3: TGTGCCAGTAGTCGACTAGCGGGAATAGCCGGGGAGCTGTTTTTT.

This clonotype was seen only once. The genes are TRBV20-1 and TRBJ2-2; 7 bases match TRBD2. This CDR3 has 13 amino acids. The germline CDR1 and CDR2 sequences are DFQATT and SNEGSKA (reference sequence). The V and J ends lost 6 bases and 6 bases, in that order; junction bases with no gene match: 7. The CDR3 DNA reads as TGCAGTGCGAGCCGGACTAGTTCCGGGGAGCTGTTTTTT. Its protein product is CSASRTSSGELFF.

The chain is built from TRBV2 and TRBJ1-2; D unresolved. V lost 2 bases to trimming and J lost 7 bases, with 8 bases between them. Germline loops: CDR1 SNHLY, CDR2 FYNNEI. This CDR3 is 12 amino acids long. The CDR3 DNA sequence: TGTGCCAGCAGTGAATTTGTGATTGGCTACACCTTC. Amino acids: CASSEFVIGYTF. The full variable domain, rest sourced from reference TRBV2 and TRBJ1-2, is EPEVTQTPSHQVTQMGQEVILRCVPISNHLYFYWYRQILGQKVEFLVSFYNNEISEKSEIFDDQFSVERPDGSNFTLKIRSTKLEDSAMYFCASSEFVIGYTFGSGTRLTVV.

The rearrangement links TRBV24-1 to TRBJ2-3, with D unclear. CDR3 length: 15 amino acids. Trimming pared 4 bases from V and 1 base from J, leaving 11 bases between. Germline V gene lookup returns CDR1 KGHDR and CDR2 SFDVKD. For the CDR3, the DNA is TGTGCCACCAGTGACGCGGTGTCGGGCACAGATACGCAGTATTTT. It translates to CATSDAVSGTDTQYF.

The chain carries TRBV20-1 and TRBJ2-7, with a weak D call TRBD2 (5 bases). The CDR3 length is 14 residues. Trimming left V 5 bases short and J 1 base short, with 15 bases between. CDR1 DFQATT and CDR2 SNEGSKA come from the germline V gene (reference sequence). The CDR3: CSAYLSGLSYEQYF. CDR3 sequence (DNA): TGCAGTGCTTACCTCTCGGGGTTATCCTACGAGCAGTACTTC.

This chain links TRBV28 with TRBJ2-5; TRBD2 matches 9 bases. With 7 bases clipped from V and 5 bases from J, the junction kept 8 bases outside the gene matches. From germline, CDR1 is MDHEN and CDR2 SYDVKM. This CDR3 has 14 residues. CDR3 loop: CASTPALAGETQYF. DNA of the CDR3: TGTGCCAGCACCCCGGCCCTAGCGGGGGAGACCCAGTACTTC.

In its sample, this clonotype was seen once. The chain carries TRBV20-1 and TRBJ2-1; either TRBD1 or TRBD2 may supply D (6 bases each). The germline V and J ends were trimmed by 6 bases and 8 bases, with 23 bases remaining between them. Germline V CDR1 and CDR2: DFQATT, SNEGSKA (reference sequence). This CDR3 is built from 15 residues. In nucleotides, the CDR3 is TGCAGTGCAACAGGGAAACGTTCTCCGGGGGATGAGCAGTTCTTC. Its protein is CSATGKRSPGDEQFF.

The chain joins TRBV2 to TRBJ2-4; 7 bases match TRBD1. The CDR3 is 14 residues long. Germline V gene lookup returns CDR1 SNHLY and CDR2 FYNNEI. With 6 bases clipped from V and 7 bases from J, the junction kept 9 bases outside the gene matches. This CDR3 reads CASRTDRVRNIQYF. The CDR3 DNA follows: TGTGCCAGCAGAACCGACAGGGTCCGCAACATTCAGTACTTC. The entire variable domain, with the rest obtained from reference TRBV2 and TRBJ2-4, is as follows: EPEVTQTPSHQVTQMGQEVILRCVPISNHLYFYWYRQILGQKVEFLVSFYNNEISEKSEIFDDQFSVERPDGSNFTLKIRSTKLEDSAMYFCASRTDRVRNIQYFGAGTRLSVL.

The V and J genes are TRBV27 and TRBJ1-2, with a possible D match to TRBD1 (5 bases). This CDR3 contains 14 residues. Germline V gives CDR1 MNHEY, CDR2 SMNVEV (reference sequence). Trimming shortened V by 8 bases and J by 0 bases, and 13 bases separated the two germline ends. The CDR3 DNA reads TGTGCCAGCGCCAACCAGGGAGCTAACTATGGCTACACCTTC. Amino acid sequence: CASANQGANYGYTF.

The chain carries TRBV6-5 and TRBJ2-3; D is unclear. The CDR3 loop spans 12 amino acids. CDR1 and CDR2 (germline): MNHEY, SVGAGI. Trimming removed 4 bases at V and 6 bases at J, with 8 bases between. As DNA, the CDR3 is TGTGCCAGCAGTTCCATGTCCGATACGCAGTATTTT. It is translated as CASSSMSDTQYF.

This chain connects TRBV20-1 to TRBJ2-1, with 8 positions matching TRBD2. With 6 bases clipped from V and 2 bases from J, the junction kept 6 bases outside the gene matches. The CDR3 loop spans 14 amino acids. Germline CDR1 DFQATT, CDR2 SNEGSKA (reference sequence). The DNA of the CDR3 is TGCAGTGCAAAGAGCGGGAGTGCCTACAATGAGCAGTTCTTC. Protein sequence: CSAKSGSAYNEQFF.

This clonotype was seen a handful of times. V usage is TRBV20-1 and J usage is TRBJ1-2, with a weak D call TRBD1 (6 bases). This CDR3 comprises 12 residues. The germline CDR1 and CDR2 sequences are DFQATT and SNEGSKA (reference sequence). Between the trimmed V and J ends, which lost 2 bases and 3 bases, there was a span of 7 bases. The DNA of the CDR3 is TGCAGTGCTAGAAACAGGGACTATGGCTACACCTTC. Its translation is CSARNRDYGYTF.

The chain couples TRBV6-2 or TRBV6-3 to TRBJ2-1; D not certain. Germline V gene lookup returns CDR1 MNHEY and CDR2 SVGEGT. V lost 0 bases and J lost 5, with 8 bases in between. The CDR3 contains 14 residues. The CDR3 DNA sequence: TGTGCCAGCAGTTACTCGACCCAGGACAATGAGCAGTTCTTC. Its protein is CASSYSTQDNEQFF.

For the CDR3, the DNA is TGTGCCAGCAGTTACACCCCCGGGGTTCGAGATGGCTACACCTTC. Its protein product is CASSYTPGVRDGYTF. The chain recombines TRBV6-5 with TRBJ1-2; D not certain. Germline V gene sequence: CDR1 MNHEY, CDR2 SVGAGI. Trimming removed 2 bases at V and 6 bases at J, with 16 bases between. The length of the CDR3 is 15 residues.